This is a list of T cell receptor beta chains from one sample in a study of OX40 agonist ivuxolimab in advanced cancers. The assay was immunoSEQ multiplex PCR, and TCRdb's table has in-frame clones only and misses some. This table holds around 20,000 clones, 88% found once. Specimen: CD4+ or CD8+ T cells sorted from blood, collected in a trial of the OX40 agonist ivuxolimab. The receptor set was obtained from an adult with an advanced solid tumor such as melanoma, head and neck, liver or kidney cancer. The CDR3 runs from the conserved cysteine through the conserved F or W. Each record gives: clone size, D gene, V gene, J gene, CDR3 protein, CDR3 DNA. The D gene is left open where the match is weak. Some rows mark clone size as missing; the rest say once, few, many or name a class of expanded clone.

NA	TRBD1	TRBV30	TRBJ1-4	CAWNYGTGGEKLFF	TGTGCCTGGAATTACGGGACAGGGGGTGAAAAACTGTTTTTT
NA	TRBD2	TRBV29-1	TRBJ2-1	CSVEDPGLAGVYNEQFF	TGCAGCGTTGAAGATCCCGGGCTAGCGGGGGTCTACAATGAGCAGTTCTTC
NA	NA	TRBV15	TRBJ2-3	CATSRDFGPSQYF	TGTGCCACCAGCAGGGACTTCGGCCCCTCGCAGTATTTT
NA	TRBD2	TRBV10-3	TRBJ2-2	CAISELASGRAAGELFF	TGTGCCATCAGTGAGTTGGCTAGCGGGAGGGCAGCCGGGGAGCTGTTTTTT
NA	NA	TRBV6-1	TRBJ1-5	CASSDDQPQHF	TGTGCCAGTTCGGACGATCAGCCCCAGCATTTT
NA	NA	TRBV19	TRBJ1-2	CASSPENIRGYTF	TGTGCCAGTAGCCCCGAGAATATCCGTGGCTACACCTTC
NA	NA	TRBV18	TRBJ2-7	CASSETLNYEQYF	TGTGCCAGCTCAGAGACTCTAAACTACGAGCAGTACTTC
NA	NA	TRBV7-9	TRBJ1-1	CASSFVGSTEAFF	TGTGCCAGCAGCTTTGTGGGTAGTACTGAAGCTTTCTTT
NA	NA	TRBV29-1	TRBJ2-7	CSVESQGTYEQYF	TGCAGCGTTGAAAGCCAGGGGACTTACGAGCAGTACTTC
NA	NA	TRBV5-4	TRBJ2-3	CASRLDRPSTDTQYF	TGTGCCAGCAGACTCGACAGACCTAGCACAGATACGCAGTATTTT
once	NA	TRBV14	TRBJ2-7	CASSFSYAYEQYF	TGTGCCAGCAGCTTTAGTTACGCCTACGAGCAGTACTTC
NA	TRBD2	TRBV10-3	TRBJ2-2	CAISEPWVGLADTGELFF	TGTGCCATCAGTGAGCCTTGGGTTGGACTAGCAGACACCGGGGAGCTGTTTTTT
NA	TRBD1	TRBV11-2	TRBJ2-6	CASSQYRGARSGANVLTF	TGTGCCAGCAGCCAATACAGGGGGGCCAGGTCTGGGGCCAACGTCCTGACTTTC
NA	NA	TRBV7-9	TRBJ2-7	CASTGTLADGEQYF	TGTGCCAGCACCGGGACCCTGGCAGATGGGGAGCAGTACTTC
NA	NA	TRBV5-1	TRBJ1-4	CASSLGDQEKLFF	TGCGCCAGCAGCTTAGGGGACCAAGAAAAACTGTTTTTT
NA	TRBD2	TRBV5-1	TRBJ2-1	CASSLATSGRRNEQFF	TGCGCCAGCAGCTTGGCGACTAGCGGGAGGAGGAATGAGCAGTTCTTC
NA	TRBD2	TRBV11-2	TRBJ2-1	CASSLDGLAGGNEQFF	TGTGCCAGCAGCTTAGATGGACTAGCGGGAGGCAATGAGCAGTTCTTC
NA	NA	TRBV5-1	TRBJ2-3	CASSLGLTSTDTQYF	TGCGCCAGCAGCTTGGGTCTGACCTCCACAGATACGCAGTATTTT
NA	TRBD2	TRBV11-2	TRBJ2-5	CASSSLAGSWSETQYF	TGTGCCAGCAGCTCGCTAGCGGGATCATGGTCAGAGACCCAGTACTTC
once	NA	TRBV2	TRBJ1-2	CATLIQVPSNYGYTF	TGTGCCACCCTCATCCAGGTTCCGTCTAACTATGGCTACACCTTC
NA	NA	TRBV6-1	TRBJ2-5	CASMNRYF	TGTGCCAGCATGAACAGGTACTTC
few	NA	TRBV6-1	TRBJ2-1	CASSDGFSYNEQFF	TGTGCCAGCAGTGACGGGTTCTCCTACAATGAGCAGTTCTTC
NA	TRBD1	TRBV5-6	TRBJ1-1	CASSFRDRAFF	TGTGCCAGCAGCTTCCGGGACAGGGCTTTCTTT
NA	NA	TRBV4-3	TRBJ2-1	CASSQEGGGREQFF	TGCGCCAGCAGCCAAGAAGGAGGAGGGCGGGAGCAGTTCTTC
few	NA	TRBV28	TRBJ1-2	CASSYMTRSYYGYTF	TGTGCCAGCAGTTATATGACCAGATCCTACTATGGCTACACCTTC
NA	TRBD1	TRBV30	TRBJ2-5	CAWSGRGETQYF	TGTGCCTGGAGTGGCAGGGGGGAGACCCAGTACTTC
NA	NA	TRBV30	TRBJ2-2	CAWRHGGALNTGELFF	TGTGCCTGGAGACATGGCGGGGCCTTGAACACCGGGGAGCTGTTTTTT
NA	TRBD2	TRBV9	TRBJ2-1	CASTPRLAGYNEQFF	TGTGCCAGCACCCCTCGACTAGCGGGCTACAATGAGCAGTTCTTC